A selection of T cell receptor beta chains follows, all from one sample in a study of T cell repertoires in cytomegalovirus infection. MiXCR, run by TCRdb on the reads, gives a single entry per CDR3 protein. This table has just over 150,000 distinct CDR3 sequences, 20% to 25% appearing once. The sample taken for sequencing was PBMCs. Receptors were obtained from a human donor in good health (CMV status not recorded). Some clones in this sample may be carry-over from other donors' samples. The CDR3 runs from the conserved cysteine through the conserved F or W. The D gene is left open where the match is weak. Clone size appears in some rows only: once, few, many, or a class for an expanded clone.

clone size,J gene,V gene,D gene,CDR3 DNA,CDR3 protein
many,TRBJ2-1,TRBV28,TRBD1,TGTGCCAGCAGTCCCTGGACAGGGAATCCCTCCTACAATGAGCAGTTCTTC,CASSPWTGNPSYNEQFF
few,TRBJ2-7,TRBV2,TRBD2,TGTGCCAGCAGGGACGCGGGACTAGAGGAGCAGTACTTC,CASRDAGLEEQYF
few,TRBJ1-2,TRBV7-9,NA,TGTGCCAGCAGCCCCGTGGGAAACTATGGCTACACCTTC,CASSPVGNYGYTF
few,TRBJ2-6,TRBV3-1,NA,TGTGCCAGCAGCCCACGTGCTGGGGCCAACGTCCTGACTTTC,CASSPRAGANVLTF
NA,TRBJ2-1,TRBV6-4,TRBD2,TGTGCCAGCAGTGAGATAGCGGGAGGGCCCCCCTACAATGAGCAGTTCTTC,CASSEIAGGPPYNEQFF
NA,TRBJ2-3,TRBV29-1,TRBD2,TGCAGCGTTGGAAGATCCGGACTAGCGGGGGCAGATACGCAGTATTTT,CSVGRSGLAGADTQYF
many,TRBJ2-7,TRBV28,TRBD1,TGTGCCAGCAGTTTGGTAGGGGACAGGGACGAGCAGTACTTC,CASSLVGDRDEQYF
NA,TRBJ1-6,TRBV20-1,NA,TGCAGTGCTGCCGGACTCATAGTTCGGGCCTATAATTCACCCCTCCACTTT,CSAAGLIVRAYNSPLHF
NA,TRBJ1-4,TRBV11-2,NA,TGTGCCAGCAGCCGAGACCGGAATGAAAAACTGTTTTTT,CASSRDRNEKLFF
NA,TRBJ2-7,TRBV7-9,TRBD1,TGTGCCAGCAGCATAATCGACAGGGACGAGCAGTACTTC,CASSIIDRDEQYF
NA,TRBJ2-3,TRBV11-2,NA,TGTGCCAGCAGCCGAGAGGTCGGGGGTTTTGGAGATACGCAGTATTTT,CASSREVGGFGDTQYF
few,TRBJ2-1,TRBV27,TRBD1,TGTGCCAGCAGTCTGGACAGGGACCCCTACAATGAGCAGTTCTTC,CASSLDRDPYNEQFF
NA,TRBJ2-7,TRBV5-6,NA,TGTGCCAGCAGCTTCGCGAATTACGAGCAGTACTTC,CASSFANYEQYF
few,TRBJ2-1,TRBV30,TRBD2,TGTGCCTGGAGTAGCGGGGGGGACAATGAGCAGTTCTTC,CAWSSGGDNEQFF
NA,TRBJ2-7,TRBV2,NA,TGTGCCAGCAGTGAATGGGGCACAGGGCTCTACGAGCAGTACTTC,CASSEWGTGLYEQYF
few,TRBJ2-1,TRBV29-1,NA,TGCAGCGCCGGCGGGAATGAGCAGTTCTTC,CSAGGNEQFF
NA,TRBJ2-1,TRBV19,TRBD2,TGTGCCAGTAGTACCGGGACTAGTGCTTACAATGAGCAGTTCTTC,CASSTGTSAYNEQFF
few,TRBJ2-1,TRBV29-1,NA,TGCAGCGTCCGTGGCTCCTACAATGAGCAGTTCTTC,CSVRGSYNEQFF
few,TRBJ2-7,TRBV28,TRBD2,TGTGCCAGCAGTTTCAGGCCCGGGACTAGCGGAGGTGACGGAAACGAGCAGTACTTC,CASSFRPGTSGGDGNEQYF
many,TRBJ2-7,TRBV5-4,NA,TGTGCCAGCAGCTTTAACGGGGGCGCGTACGAGCAGTACTTC,CASSFNGGAYEQYF
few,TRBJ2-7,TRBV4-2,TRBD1,TGTGCCAGCAGCCCCACACGACAGGGGGGCTACGAGCAGTACTTC,CASSPTRQGGYEQYF
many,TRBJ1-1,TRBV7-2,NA,TGTGCCAGCAGCCCAGGGCCCATGAACACTGAAGCTTTCTTT,CASSPGPMNTEAFF
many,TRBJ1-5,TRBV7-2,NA,TGTGCCAGCAGCTTAGATCCCGGCAGGGCATTTAGCAATCAGCCCCAGCATTTT,CASSLDPGRAFSNQPQHF
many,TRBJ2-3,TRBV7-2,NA,TGTGCCAGCAGGGGGGCCACAGATACGCAGTATTTT,CASRGATDTQYF
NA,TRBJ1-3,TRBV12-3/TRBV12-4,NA,TGTGCCAGCAGTTTAGCGCGGGGGAACGGAAACACCATATATTTT,CASSLARGNGNTIYF
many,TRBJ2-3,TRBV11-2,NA,TGTGCCAGCAGCTTAGATCGCCCAGGGGCAGATACGCAGTATTTT,CASSLDRPGADTQYF
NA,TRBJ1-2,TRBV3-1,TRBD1,TGTGCCAGCAGCCAAGTCTCGACAGGGGCCCGCAACTATGGCTACACCTTC,CASSQVSTGARNYGYTF
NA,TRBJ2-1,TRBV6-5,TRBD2,TGTGCCAGCAGTACCAGCGGGGGTCCCTACAATGAGCAGTTCTTC,CASSTSGGPYNEQFF
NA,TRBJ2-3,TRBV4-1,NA,TGCGCCAGCAGCCTACTAACCGGGTCACCCACAGATACGCAGTATTTT,CASSLLTGSPTDTQYF
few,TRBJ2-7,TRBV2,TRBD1,TGTGCCAGCAGTGGGGGACAGGGGGGCTACGAGCAGTACTTC,CASSGGQGGYEQYF
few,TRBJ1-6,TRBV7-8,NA,TGTGCCAGCAGCTTAGCGCGCCAGGGTGGTTCACCCCTCCACTTT,CASSLARQGGSPLHF
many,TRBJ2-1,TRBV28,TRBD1,TGTGCCAGCAGTTCATATAAACAGGGGCGCCAGTGGAATGAGCAGTTCTTC,CASSSYKQGRQWNEQFF
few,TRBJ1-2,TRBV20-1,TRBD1,TGCAGTGCTTCGGGGGGACAGCGCGGGGCGGACGGCTACACCTTC,CSASGGQRGADGYTF
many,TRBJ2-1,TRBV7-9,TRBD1,TGTGCCAGCAGCTTAGCATCAGGGGGAGTTCATGTCAATGAGCAGTTCTTC,CASSLASGGVHVNEQFF
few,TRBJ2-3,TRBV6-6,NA,TGTGCCAGCAGTTACGGGGCGGGGACCACAGATACGCAGTATTTT,CASSYGAGTTDTQYF
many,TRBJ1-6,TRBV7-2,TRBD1,TGTGCCAGCAGCTTAGACGGACAGGGTGATTCACCCCTCCACTTT,CASSLDGQGDSPLHF
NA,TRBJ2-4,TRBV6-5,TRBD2,TGTGCCAGCAGTTACTCGAGTCTAGCGGGAGGGCCCGCCAAAAACATTCAGTACTTC,CASSYSSLAGGPAKNIQYF
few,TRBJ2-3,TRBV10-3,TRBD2,TGTGCCATCAGTGAGTTTAGCGGGGGGGCCGAAGATACGCAGTATTTT,CAISEFSGGAEDTQYF
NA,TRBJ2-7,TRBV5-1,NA,TGCGCCAGCAGCACAACCGGGACCTACTACGAGCAGTACTTC,CASSTTGTYYEQYF
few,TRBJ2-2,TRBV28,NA,TGTGCCAGCAGTCACAGGCAAACGAACACCGGGGAGCTGTTTTTT,CASSHRQTNTGELFF
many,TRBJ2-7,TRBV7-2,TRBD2,TGTGCCAGCAGCTTAGGCCTAGCGGAGACTAATTACTACGAGCAGTACTTC,CASSLGLAETNYYEQYF
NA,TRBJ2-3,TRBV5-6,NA,TGTGCCAGCAGCTTTGGGTACAGGAGATCTAGCACAGATACGCAGTATTTT,CASSFGYRRSSTDTQYF